This T cell receptor beta chain was sequenced during a study of blood T cell repertoires in COVID-19. Study summary: Samples representing acute and convalescent COVID-19 were sourced from the United States, Italy and Spain.

Only in-frame clones appear in the TCRdb table, and some are missing; sequencing was by immunoSEQ multiplex PCR. The sample has approximately 75,000 clones, 75% to 90% seen once; the top ten hold under 6.5%. This CDR3 spans 14 amino acids. Trimming removed 6 bases at V and 0 bases at J, with 12 bases between. Germline V gene lookup returns CDR1 MNHEY and CDR2 SVGEGT. Sequences were obtained from peripheral blood. The sequence came from a man older than 75 with COVID-19, enrolled during active disease. The rearrangement uses TRBV6-2 or TRBV6-3 and TRBJ2-7; tentatively, D is TRBD2 (6 bases). CDR3 nucleotide sequence: TGTGCCAGCAGCCGCCGGGACTTCTCCTACGAGCAGTACTTC. It translates to CASSRRDFSYEQYF.